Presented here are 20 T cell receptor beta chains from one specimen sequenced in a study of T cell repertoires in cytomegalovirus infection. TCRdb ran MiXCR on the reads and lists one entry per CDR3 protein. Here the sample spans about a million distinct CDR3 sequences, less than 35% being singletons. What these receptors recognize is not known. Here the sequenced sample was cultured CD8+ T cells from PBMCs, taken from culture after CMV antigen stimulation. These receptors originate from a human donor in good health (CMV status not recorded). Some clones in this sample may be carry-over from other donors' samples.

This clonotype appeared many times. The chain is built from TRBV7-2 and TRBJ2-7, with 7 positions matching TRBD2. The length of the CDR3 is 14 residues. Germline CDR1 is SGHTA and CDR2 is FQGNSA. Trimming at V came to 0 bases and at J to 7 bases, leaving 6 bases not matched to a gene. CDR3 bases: TGTGCCAGCAGCTTAGCGGGAGGGTCGCCGGAGCAGTACTTC. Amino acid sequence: CASSLAGGSPEQYF.

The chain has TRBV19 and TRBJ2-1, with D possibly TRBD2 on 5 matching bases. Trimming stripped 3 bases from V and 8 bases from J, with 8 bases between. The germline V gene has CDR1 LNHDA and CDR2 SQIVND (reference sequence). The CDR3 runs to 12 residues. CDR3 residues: CASSISEHEQFF. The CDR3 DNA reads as TGTGCCAGTAGTATTAGCGAACATGAGCAGTTCTTC.

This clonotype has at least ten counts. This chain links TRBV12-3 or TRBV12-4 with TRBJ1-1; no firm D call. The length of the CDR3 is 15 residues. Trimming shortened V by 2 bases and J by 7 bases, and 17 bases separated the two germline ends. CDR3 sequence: CASSLTPAIGDEAFF. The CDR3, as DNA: TGTGCCAGCAGTTTAACCCCGGCCATTGGGGATGAAGCTTTCTTT.

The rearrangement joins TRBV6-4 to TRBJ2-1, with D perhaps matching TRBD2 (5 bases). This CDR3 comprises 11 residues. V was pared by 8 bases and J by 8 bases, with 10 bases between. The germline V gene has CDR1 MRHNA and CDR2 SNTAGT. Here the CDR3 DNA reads TGTGCCAGCGGTCCGCGGGATGAGCAGTTCTTC. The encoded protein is CASGPRDEQFF.

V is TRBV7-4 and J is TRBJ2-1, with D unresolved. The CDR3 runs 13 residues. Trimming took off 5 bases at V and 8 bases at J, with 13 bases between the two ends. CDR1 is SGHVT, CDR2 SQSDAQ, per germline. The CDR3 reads CASSPPPRDEQFF. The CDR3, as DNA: TGTGCCAGCAGCCCCCCCCCCCGCGATGAGCAGTTCTTC.

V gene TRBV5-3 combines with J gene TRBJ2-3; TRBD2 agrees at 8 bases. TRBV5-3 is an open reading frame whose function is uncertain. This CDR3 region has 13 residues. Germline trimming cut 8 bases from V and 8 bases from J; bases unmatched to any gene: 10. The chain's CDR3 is CASTSPGGVTQYF. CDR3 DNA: TGTGCCAGCACCTCTCCGGGAGGGGTTACGCAGTATTTT.

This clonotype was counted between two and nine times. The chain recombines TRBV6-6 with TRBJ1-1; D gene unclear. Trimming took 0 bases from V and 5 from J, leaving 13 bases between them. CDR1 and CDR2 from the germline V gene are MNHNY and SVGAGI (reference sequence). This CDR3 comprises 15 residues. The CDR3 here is CASSYSVGQETEAFF. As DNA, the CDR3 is TGTGCCAGCAGTTACTCGGTAGGCCAAGAAACTGAAGCTTTCTTT.

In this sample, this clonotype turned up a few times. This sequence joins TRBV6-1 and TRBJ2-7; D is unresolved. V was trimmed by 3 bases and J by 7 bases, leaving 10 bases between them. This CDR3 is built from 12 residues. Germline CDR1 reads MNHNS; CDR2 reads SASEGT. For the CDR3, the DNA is TGTGCCAGCAGTGAGTTCAGAATGGAGCAGTACGTC. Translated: CASSEFRMEQYV.

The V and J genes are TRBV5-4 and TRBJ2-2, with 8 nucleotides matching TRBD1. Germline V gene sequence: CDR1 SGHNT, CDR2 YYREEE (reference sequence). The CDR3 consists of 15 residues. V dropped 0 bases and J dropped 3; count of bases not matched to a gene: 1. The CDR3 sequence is CASSLDRGYTGELFF. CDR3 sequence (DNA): TGTGCCAGCAGCTTGGACAGGGGGTACACCGGGGAGCTGTTTTTT.

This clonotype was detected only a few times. In DNA form, the CDR3 reads TGTGCCAGCAGTTTGGACAGGGTTGATGAGCAGTTCTTC. It translates to CASSLDRVDEQFF. V and J are TRBV6-1 and TRBJ2-1; 8 nucleotides match TRBD1. CDR3 length: 13 residues. The ends lost 5 bases at V and 8 bases at J; junction bases unmatched: 5. Germline V gene data show CDR1 as MNHNS and CDR2 as SASEGT.

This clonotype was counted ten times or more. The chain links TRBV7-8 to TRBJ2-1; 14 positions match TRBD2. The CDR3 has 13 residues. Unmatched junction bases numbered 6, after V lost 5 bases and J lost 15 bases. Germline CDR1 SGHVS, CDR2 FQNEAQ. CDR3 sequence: CASSPTSGGARFF. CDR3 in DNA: TGTGCCAGCAGCCCGACTAGCGGGGGGGCTCGGTTCTTC.

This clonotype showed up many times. The CDR3 region has the DNA TGTGCCAGCAGAGGACGATGGGGCAGTACAGATACGCAGTATTTT. This codes for CASRGRWGSTDTQYF. This chain links TRBV7-6 with TRBJ2-3; tentative D call: TRBD1 (5 bases). The CDR3 runs 15 residues. CDR1 is SGHVS and CDR2 is FNYEAQ in the germline V gene. V was clipped by 6 bases and J by 3 bases, with 16 bases between them.

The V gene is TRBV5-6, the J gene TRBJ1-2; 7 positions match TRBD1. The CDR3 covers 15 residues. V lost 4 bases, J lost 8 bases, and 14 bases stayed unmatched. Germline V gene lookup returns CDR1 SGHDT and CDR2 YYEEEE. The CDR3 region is CASSLGTTGSKGYTF. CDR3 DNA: TGTGCCAGCAGCCTGGGGACGACAGGGTCGAAGGGCTACACCTTC.

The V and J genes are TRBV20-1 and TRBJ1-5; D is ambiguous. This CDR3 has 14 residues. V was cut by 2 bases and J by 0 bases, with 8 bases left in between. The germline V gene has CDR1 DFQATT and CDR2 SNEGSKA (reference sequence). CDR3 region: CSARNRRSNQPQHF. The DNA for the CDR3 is TGCAGTGCTAGAAACCGGCGTAGCAATCAGCCCCAGCATTTT.

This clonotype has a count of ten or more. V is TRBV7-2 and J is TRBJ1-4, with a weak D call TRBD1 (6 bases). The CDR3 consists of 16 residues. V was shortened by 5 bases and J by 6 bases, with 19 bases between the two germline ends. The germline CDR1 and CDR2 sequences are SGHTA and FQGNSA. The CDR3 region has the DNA TGTGCCAGCAGCCACGGCCTTGGGGGGGCGCATGAAAAACTGTTTTTT. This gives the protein CASSHGLGGAHEKLFF.

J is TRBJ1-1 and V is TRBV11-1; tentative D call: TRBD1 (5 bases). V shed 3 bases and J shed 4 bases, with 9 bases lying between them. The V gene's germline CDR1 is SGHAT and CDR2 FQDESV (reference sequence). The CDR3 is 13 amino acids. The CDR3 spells CASSFLGVTEAFF. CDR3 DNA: TGTGCCAGCAGCTTCTTAGGGGTCACTGAAGCTTTCTTT.

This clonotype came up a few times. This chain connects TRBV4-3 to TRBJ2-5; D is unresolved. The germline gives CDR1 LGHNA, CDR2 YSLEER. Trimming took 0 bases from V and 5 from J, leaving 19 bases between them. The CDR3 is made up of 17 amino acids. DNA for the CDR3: TGCGCCAGCAGCCAAGATTATCCTGTGGCAGCTGTTGAGACCCAGTACTTC. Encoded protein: CASSQDYPVAAVETQYF.

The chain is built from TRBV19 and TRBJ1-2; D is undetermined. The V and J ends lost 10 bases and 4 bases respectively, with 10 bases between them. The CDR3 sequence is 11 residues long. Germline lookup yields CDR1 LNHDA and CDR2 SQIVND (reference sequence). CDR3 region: CATHMGYGYTF. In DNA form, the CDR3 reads TGTGCCACCCACATGGGCTATGGCTACACCTTC.

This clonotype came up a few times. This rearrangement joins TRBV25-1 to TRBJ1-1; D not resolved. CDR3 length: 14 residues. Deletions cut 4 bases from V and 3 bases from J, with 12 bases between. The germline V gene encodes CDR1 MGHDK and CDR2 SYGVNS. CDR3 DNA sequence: TGTGCCAGCAGTGTACTACGGTTTGACACTGAAGCTTTCTTT. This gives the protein CASSVLRFDTEAFF.

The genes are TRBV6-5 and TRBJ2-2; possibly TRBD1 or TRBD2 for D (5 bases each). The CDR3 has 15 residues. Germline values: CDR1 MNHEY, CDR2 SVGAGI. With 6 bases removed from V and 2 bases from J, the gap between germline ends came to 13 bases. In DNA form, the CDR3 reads TGTGCCAGCAGCCATGGGACGGACAACACCGGGGAGCTGTTTTTT. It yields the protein CASSHGTDNTGELFF.